This TCR beta chain derives from a study of control samples from healthy donors and cancer patients. The CDR3 is 15 amino acids. Per germline, CDR1 GTSNPN and CDR2 SVGIG (reference sequence). V was shortened by 2 bases and J by 0 bases, with 11 bases between the two germline ends. Assay: immunoSEQ multiplex PCR; the TCRdb copy retains only in-frame clones and omits some. Seen here are fewer than 150,000 clones, about 91% observed once, and the top ten hold roughly 9.4%. Sequencing was carried out using blood. The sequence came from a man aged 18 to 35 in good health. This sequence joins TRBV30 and TRBJ1-5, with D possibly being TRBD1 (5 bases). CDR3 protein: CAWSPRGGSNQPQHF. DNA for the CDR3: TGTGCCTGGAGTCCCCGCGGGGGTAGCAATCAGCCCCAGCATTTT. Combining the CDR3 with reference TRBV30 and TRBJ1-5 gives the whole variable domain SQTIHQWPATLVQPVGSPLSLECTVEGTSNPNLYWYRQAAGRGLQLLFYSVGIGQISSEVPQNLSASRPQDRQFILSSKKLLLSDSGFYLCAWSPRGGSNQPQHFGDGTRLSIL.